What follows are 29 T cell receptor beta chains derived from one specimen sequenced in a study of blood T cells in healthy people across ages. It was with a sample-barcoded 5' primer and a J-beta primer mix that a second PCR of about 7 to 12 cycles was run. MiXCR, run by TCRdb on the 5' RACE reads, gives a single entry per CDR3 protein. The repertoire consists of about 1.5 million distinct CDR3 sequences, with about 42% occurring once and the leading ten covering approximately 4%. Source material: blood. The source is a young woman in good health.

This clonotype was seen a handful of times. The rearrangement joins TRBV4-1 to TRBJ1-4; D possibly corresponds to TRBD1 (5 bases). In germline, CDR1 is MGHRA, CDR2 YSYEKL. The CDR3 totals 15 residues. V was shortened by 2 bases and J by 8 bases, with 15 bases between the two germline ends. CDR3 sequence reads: CASSQTGTPMEKLFF. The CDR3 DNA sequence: TGCGCCAGCAGCCAAACCGGGACCCCCATGGAAAAACTGTTTTTT.

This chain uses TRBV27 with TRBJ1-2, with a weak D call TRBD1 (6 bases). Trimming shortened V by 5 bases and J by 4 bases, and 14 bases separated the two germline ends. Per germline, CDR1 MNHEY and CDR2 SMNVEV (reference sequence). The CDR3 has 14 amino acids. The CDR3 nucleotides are TGTGCCAGCAGTCCGCTCGGGGGGCTCTATGGCTACACCTTC. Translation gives CASSPLGGLYGYTF.

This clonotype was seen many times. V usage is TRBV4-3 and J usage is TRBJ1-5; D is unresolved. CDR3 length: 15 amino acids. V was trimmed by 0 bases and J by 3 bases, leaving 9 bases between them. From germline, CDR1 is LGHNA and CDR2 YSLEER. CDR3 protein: CASSQDWGNNQPQHF. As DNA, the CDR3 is TGCGCCAGCAGCCAAGATTGGGGTAACAATCAGCCCCAGCATTTT.

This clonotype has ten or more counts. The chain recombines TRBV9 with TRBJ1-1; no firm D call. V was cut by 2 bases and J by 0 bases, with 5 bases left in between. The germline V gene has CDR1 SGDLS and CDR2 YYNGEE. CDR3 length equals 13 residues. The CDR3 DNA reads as TGTGCCAGCAGCGTTTTTATGAACACTGAAGCTTTCTTT. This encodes CASSVFMNTEAFF. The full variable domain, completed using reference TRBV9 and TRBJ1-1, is DSGVTQTPKHLITATGQRVTLRCSPRSGDLSVYWYQQSLDQGLQFLIQYYNGEERAKGNILERFSAQQFPDLHSELNLSSLELGDSALYFCASSVFMNTEAFFGQGTRLTVV.

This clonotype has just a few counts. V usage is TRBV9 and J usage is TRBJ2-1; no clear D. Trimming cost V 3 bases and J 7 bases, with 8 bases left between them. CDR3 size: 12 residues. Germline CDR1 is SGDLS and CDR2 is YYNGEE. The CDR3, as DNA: TGTGCCAGCAGCGCCTACTTGAATGAGCAGTTCTTC. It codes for CASSAYLNEQFF.

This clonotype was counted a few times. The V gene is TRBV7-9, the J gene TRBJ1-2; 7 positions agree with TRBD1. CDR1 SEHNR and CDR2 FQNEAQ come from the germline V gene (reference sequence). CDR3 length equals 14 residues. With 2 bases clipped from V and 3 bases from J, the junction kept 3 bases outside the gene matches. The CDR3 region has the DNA TGTGCCAGCAGCTTACAGGGGGAGGACTATGGCTACACCTTC. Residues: CASSLQGEDYGYTF.

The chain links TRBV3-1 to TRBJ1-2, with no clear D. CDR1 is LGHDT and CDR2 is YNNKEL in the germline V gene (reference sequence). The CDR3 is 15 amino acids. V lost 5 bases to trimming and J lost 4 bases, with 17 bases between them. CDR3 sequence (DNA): TGTGCCAGCAGCTCACTTGAATGGAACGGCTATGGCTACACCTTC. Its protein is CASSSLEWNGYGYTF.

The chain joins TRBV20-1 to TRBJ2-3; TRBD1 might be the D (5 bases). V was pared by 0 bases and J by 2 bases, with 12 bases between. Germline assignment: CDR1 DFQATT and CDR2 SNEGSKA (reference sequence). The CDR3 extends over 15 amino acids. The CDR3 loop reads CSARDHDRLTDTQYF. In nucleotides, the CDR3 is TGCAGTGCTAGAGATCACGACAGACTCACAGATACGCAGTATTTT.

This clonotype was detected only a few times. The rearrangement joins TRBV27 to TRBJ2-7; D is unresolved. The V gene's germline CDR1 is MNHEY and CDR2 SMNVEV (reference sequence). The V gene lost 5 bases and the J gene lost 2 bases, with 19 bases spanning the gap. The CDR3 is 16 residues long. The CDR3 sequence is CASSSGSWGKAYEQYF. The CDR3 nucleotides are TGTGCCAGCAGTAGTGGGTCTTGGGGAAAAGCCTACGAGCAGTACTTC.

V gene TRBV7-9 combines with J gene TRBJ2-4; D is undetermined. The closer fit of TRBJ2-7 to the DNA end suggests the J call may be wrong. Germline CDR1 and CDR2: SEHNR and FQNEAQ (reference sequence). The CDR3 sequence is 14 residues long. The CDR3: CASSLFQDEDEQYF. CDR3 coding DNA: TGTGCCAGCAGCTTATTCCAGGACGAGGACGAGCAGTACTTC.

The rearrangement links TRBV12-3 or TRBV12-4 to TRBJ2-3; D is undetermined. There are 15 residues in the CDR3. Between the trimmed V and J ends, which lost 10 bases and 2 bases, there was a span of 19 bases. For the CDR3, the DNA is TGTGCCACCCGGGCGGTACTCCTGGTCACAGATACGCAGTATTTT. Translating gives CATRAVLLVTDTQYF.

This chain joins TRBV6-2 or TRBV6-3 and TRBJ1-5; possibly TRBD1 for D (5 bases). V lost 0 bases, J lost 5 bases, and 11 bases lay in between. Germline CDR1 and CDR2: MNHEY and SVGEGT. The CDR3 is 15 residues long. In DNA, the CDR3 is TGTGCCAGCAGTTACTCGCCGGGGGGATATCAGCCCCAGCATTTT. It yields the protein CASSYSPGGYQPQHF.

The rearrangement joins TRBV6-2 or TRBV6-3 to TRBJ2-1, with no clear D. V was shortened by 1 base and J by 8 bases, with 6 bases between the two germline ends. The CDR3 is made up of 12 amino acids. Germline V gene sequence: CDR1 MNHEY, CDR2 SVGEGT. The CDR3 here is CASSYFGDEQFF. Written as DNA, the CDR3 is TGTGCCAGCAGTTACTTTGGCGATGAGCAGTTCTTC.

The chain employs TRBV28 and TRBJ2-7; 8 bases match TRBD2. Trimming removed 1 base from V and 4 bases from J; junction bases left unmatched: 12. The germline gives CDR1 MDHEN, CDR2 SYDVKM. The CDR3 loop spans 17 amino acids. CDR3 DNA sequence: TGTGCCAGCAGTTTATTTAGCGGGGCAGCCGTCTCGTACGAGCAGTACTTC. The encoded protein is CASSLFSGAAVSYEQYF.

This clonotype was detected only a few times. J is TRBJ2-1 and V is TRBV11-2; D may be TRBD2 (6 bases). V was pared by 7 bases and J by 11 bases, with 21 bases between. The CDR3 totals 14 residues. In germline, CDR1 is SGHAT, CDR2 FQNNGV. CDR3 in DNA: TGTGCCAGCACCTCGGGGGTAGGTACAATGAAGCAGTTCTTC. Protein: CASTSGVGTMKQFF.

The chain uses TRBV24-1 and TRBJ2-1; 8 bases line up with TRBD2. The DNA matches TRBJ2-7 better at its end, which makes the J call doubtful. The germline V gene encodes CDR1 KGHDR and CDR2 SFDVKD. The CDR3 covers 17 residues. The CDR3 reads CATSDLVTASGLDEQYF. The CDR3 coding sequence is TGTGCCACCAGTGATTTGGTCACGGCTAGCGGGTTGGATGAGCAGTACTTC.

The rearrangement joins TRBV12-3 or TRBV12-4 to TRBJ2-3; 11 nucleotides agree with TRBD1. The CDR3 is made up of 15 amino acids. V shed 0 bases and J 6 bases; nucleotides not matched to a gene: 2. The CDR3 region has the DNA TGTGCCAGCAGTTTAGCTGGGACAGGGGGGGATACGCAGTATTTT. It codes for CASSLAGTGGDTQYF.

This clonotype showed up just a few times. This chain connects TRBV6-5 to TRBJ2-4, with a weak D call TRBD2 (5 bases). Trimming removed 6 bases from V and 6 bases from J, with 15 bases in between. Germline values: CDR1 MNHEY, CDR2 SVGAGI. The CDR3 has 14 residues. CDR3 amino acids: CASREWGEGNIQYF. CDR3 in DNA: TGTGCCAGCAGAGAATGGGGAGAAGGAAACATTCAGTACTTC.

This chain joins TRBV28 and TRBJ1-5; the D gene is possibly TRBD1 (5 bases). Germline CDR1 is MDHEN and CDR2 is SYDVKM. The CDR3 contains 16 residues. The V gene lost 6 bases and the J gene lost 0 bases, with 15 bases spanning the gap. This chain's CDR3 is CASRFRGPFSNQPQHF. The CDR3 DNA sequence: TGTGCCAGCAGGTTTAGGGGTCCATTTAGCAATCAGCCCCAGCATTTT.

In nucleotides, the CDR3 is TGCAGTGCTAGCCAAGGACAGTATGGCTACACCTTC. This encodes CSASQGQYGYTF. The rearrangement uses TRBV20-1 and TRBJ1-2, with a weak D call TRBD1 (6 bases). Trimming stripped 3 bases from V and 5 bases from J, with 10 bases between. CDR1 is DFQATT, CDR2 SNEGSKA, per germline (reference sequence). This CDR3 has 12 amino acids.

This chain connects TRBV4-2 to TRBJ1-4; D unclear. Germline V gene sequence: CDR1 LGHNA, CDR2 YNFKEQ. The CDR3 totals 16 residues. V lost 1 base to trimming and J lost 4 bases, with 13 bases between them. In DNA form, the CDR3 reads TGTGCCAGCAGCCAAGCTCTGGTGGGTATTAATGAAAAACTGTTTTTT. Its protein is CASSQALVGINEKLFF.

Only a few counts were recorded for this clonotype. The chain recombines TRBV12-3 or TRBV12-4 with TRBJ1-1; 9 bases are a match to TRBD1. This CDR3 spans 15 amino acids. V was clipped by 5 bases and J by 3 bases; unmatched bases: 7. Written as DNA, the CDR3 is TGTGCCAGCAGTATTGCCGGGACAGGGTACACTGAAGCTTTCTTT. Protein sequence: CASSIAGTGYTEAFF.

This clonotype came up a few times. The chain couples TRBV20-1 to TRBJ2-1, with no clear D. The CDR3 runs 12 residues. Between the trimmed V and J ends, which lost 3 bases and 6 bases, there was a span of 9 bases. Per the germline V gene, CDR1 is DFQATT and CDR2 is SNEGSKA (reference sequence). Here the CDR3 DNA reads TGCAGTGCTAGGCAGGCCTTCAATGAGCAGTTCTTC. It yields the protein CSARQAFNEQFF.

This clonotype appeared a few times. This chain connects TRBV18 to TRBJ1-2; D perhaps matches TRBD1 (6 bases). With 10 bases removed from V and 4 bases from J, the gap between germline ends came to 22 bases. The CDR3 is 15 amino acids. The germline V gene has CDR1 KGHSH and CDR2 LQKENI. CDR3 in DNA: TGTGCCACGTTATCTCTCAGGGGCTCGTCCTATGGCTACACCTTC. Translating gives CATLSLRGSSYGYTF.

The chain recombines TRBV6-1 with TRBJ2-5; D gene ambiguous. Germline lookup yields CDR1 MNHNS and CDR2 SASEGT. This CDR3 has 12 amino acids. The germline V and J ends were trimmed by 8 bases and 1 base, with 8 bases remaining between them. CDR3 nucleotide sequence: TGTGCCAGCCGGAGAAGCCAAGAGACCCAGTACTTC. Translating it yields CASRRSQETQYF.

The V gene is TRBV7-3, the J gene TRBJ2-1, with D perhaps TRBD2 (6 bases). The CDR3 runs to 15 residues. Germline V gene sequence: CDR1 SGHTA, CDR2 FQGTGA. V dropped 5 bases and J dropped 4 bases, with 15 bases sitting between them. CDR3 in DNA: TGTGCCAGCAGCCCCTCGGGGGTCGAGTACAATGAGCAGTTCTTC. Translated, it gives CASSPSGVEYNEQFF.

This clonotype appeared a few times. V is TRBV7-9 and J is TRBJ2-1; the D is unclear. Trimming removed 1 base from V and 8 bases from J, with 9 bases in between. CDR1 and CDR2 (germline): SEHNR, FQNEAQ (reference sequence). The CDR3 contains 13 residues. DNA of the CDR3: TGTGCCAGCAGCTTAGACCCACGAGATGAGCAGTTCTTC. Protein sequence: CASSLDPRDEQFF.

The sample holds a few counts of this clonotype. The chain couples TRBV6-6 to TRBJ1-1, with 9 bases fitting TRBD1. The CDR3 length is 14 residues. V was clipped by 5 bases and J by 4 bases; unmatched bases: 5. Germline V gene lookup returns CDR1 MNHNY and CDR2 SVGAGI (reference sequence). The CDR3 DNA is TGTGCCAGCAGTGCACAGGGGGCGGTCACTGAAGCTTTCTTT. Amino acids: CASSAQGAVTEAFF.

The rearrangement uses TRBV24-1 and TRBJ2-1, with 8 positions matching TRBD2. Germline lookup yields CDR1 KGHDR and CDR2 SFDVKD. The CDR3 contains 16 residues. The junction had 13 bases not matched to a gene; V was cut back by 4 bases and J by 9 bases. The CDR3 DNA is TGTGCCACCAGTGACCCGGGACTAGGGATGGTTGGTGAGCAGTTCTTC. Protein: CATSDPGLGMVGEQFF.